This passage covers 32 T cell receptor beta chains from one sample sequenced in a study of early T cells in non-severe SARS-CoV-2 infection. Each CDR3 protein gets one entry after TCRdb re-called the 5' RACE reads with MiXCR. This sample has approximately 74,000 distinct CDR3 sequences; roughly 13% occur once, and the top ten carry about 10%. The sample consisted of whole blood. All receptors derive from an adult who was a healthcare worker with PCR-confirmed SARS-CoV-2 infection or an uninfected control (not recorded which).

This clonotype has just a few counts. V gene TRBV20-1 combines with J gene TRBJ2-1; D remains ambiguous. This CDR3 spans 14 amino acids. V was trimmed by 2 bases and J by 7 bases, leaving 15 bases between them. From germline, CDR1 is DFQATT and CDR2 SNEGSKA (reference sequence). The CDR3 DNA follows: TGCAGTGCTAGACCCGGCGCCTCGCGTAATGAGCAGTTCTTC. This gives the protein CSARPGASRNEQFF.

In its sample, this clonotype was seen many times. The J gene is TRBJ1-1, the V gene TRBV5-1; no reliable D call. V lost 3 bases and J 3 bases, leaving 15 bases between the germline ends. CDR3 length equals 15 residues. Germline assignment: CDR1 SGHRS and CDR2 YFSETQ. CDR3 region: CASSSQRVGHTEAFF. CDR3 DNA: TGCGCCAGCAGCTCACAGAGGGTAGGGCACACTGAAGCTTTCTTT.

This clonotype was picked up one time. The chain is built from TRBV7-7 and TRBJ2-5; maybe TRBD2 (5 bases). Deletions cut 6 bases from V and 2 bases from J, with 16 bases between. The germline gives CDR1 SSHAT, CDR2 FNYEAQ (reference sequence). The CDR3 has 15 amino acids. CDR3 loop: CASSLLGKPQETQYF. CDR3 bases: TGTGCCAGCAGTCTACTAGGGAAGCCTCAAGAGACCCAGTACTTC.

This rearrangement joins TRBV7-9 to TRBJ2-2, with D hard to call. This CDR3 has 14 residues. Trimming stripped 3 bases from V and 1 base from J, with 6 bases between. CDR1 SEHNR and CDR2 FQNEAQ come from the germline V gene (reference sequence). The CDR3 protein is CASSFRQNTGELFF. CDR3 sequence (DNA): TGTGCCAGCAGCTTTCGGCAGAACACCGGGGAGCTGTTTTTT.

This clonotype was counted many times. The J gene is TRBJ2-3, the V gene TRBV6-4; no clear D gene. Germline lookup yields CDR1 MRHNA and CDR2 SNTAGT. The V end was cut by 2 bases, the J end by 7 bases, with 10 bases between. CDR3 length: 13 amino acids. The CDR3 region is CASSDGRGNTQYF. The CDR3 DNA reads TGTGCCAGCAGTGACGGCAGAGGAAATACGCAGTATTTT.

DNA of the CDR3: TGCAGCGTTGGGGTTCGTCAGGGATACAATGAGCAGTTCTTC. Protein: CSVGVRQGYNEQFF. The gene calls are TRBV29-1 and TRBJ2-1; the D gene is possibly TRBD1 (5 bases). Trimming shortened V by 4 bases and J by 4 bases, and 14 bases separated the two germline ends. This CDR3 comprises 14 residues. Looked up from germline, CDR1 is SQVTM and CDR2 is ANQGSEA.

This clonotype was found a few times. The chain couples TRBV20-1 to TRBJ1-2, with D perhaps matching TRBD1 (5 bases). Trimming removed 6 bases from V and 6 bases from J, with 17 bases in between. The CDR3 length is 13 residues. Per the germline V gene, CDR1 is DFQATT and CDR2 is SNEGSKA (reference sequence). The DNA for the CDR3 is TGCAGTGCCCCCTACGGGACGTCAAATGGCTACACCTTC. It specifies CSAPYGTSNGYTF.

The chain carries TRBV2 and TRBJ2-1, with TRBD2 matching 11 bases. The CDR3 covers 16 residues. Germline loops: CDR1 SNHLY, CDR2 FYNNEI. V shed 4 bases, J shed 4 bases, and the junction held 6 bases outside the gene matches. CDR3: CASSVLAGALYNEQFF. CDR3 in DNA: TGTGCCAGCAGTGTACTAGCGGGGGCGTTATACAATGAGCAGTTCTTC.

The chain employs TRBV5-1 and TRBJ1-1; D possibly corresponds to TRBD1 (5 bases). The CDR3 contains 15 residues. The germline V gene encodes CDR1 SGHRS and CDR2 YFSETQ. V was clipped by 0 bases and J by 3 bases, with 12 bases between them. In DNA, the CDR3 is TGCGCCAGCAGCTTGGTGGGCAGGGTGGACACTGAAGCTTTCTTT. Translated: CASSLVGRVDTEAFF. Using reference TRBV5-1 and TRBJ1-1 for the parts outside the CDR3, the full variable domain is KAGVTQTPRYLIKTRGQQVTLSCSPISGHRSVSWYQQTPGQGLQFLFEYFSETQRNKGNFPGRFSGRQFSNSRSEMNVSTLELGDSALYLCASSLVGRVDTEAFFGQGTRLTVV.

This clonotype was seen only a few times. The chain couples TRBV5-6 to TRBJ2-1; D unclear. Germline V CDR1 and CDR2: SGHDT, YYEEEE. CDR3 length equals 16 residues. The ends were cut back, 4 bases at V and 8 bases at J, with 22 bases in the middle. The CDR3 spells CASSPQPGSPVHEQFF. The CDR3 DNA reads as TGTGCCAGCAGCCCCCAGCCGGGCTCCCCCGTACATGAGCAGTTCTTC.

This clonotype was detected a few times. The V gene is TRBV6-2 or TRBV6-3, the J gene TRBJ1-2; D is unclear. The CDR3 totals 14 residues. Trimming took 0 bases from V and 7 from J, leaving 12 bases between them. The germline gives CDR1 MNHEY, CDR2 SVGEGT. In DNA form, the CDR3 reads TGTGCCAGCAGTTACTCCGGCATAAGGAGTGGCTACACCTTC. This codes for CASSYSGIRSGYTF.

This chain links TRBV6-2 or TRBV6-3 with TRBJ2-2; 11 bases line up with TRBD2. The germline gives CDR1 MNHEY, CDR2 SVGEGT. Trimming removed 6 bases from V and 1 base from J; junction bases left unmatched: 16. The CDR3 is 20 residues long. The CDR3 coding sequence is TGTGCCAGCAGCCCCTATTCCCTAGCGGGGGGAGACGAGAACACCGGGGAGCTGTTTTTT. This sequence encodes CASSPYSLAGGDENTGELFF.

This clonotype was seen only a few times. The chain has TRBV5-1 and TRBJ2-7; possible D gene TRBD2, 6 bases. The V gene's germline CDR1 is SGHRS and CDR2 YFSETQ. This CDR3 contains 14 residues. Trimming pared 4 bases from V and 4 bases from J, leaving 15 bases between. The CDR3 here is CASSAQTSSYEQYF. The CDR3 DNA is TGCGCCAGCAGCGCCCAGACTAGTTCTTACGAGCAGTACTTC. Supplemented by reference TRBV5-1 and TRBJ2-7, the full variable domain reads KAGVTQTPRYLIKTRGQQVTLSCSPISGHRSVSWYQQTPGQGLQFLFEYFSETQRNKGNFPGRFSGRQFSNSRSEMNVSTLELGDSALYLCASSAQTSSYEQYFGPGTRLTVT.

The genes are TRBV4-3 and TRBJ2-1; TRBD1 matches at 12 bases. The CDR3 covers 16 residues. J lost 10 bases, V lost 0 bases, and 7 bases had no gene match. Germline CDR1 reads LGHNA; CDR2 reads YSLEER. CDR3 sequence (DNA): TGCGCCAGCAGCCAAGAGAGTGGGACAGGGGGCCGGGAGCAGTTCTTC. Translation: CASSQESGTGGREQFF.

This clonotype occurred a few times. CDR3 in DNA: TGTGCCAGCAGAGCCTCGAACAGGGAACCCACCGGGGAGCTGTTTTTT. This gives the protein CASRASNREPTGELFF. The V call is TRBV2, the J call TRBJ2-2; TRBD1 is a possible D gene (6 bases). This CDR3 is 16 amino acids long. The V gene lost 6 bases and the J gene lost 4 bases, with 18 bases spanning the gap. Per germline, CDR1 SNHLY and CDR2 FYNNEI.

CDR3 in amino acids: CASSLRPRNTEAFF. CDR3 nucleotides: TGTGCCAGCAGTTTACGACCCCGGAACACTGAAGCTTTCTTT. The chain recombines TRBV28 with TRBJ1-1; D uncertain. CDR1 and CDR2 from the germline V gene are MDHEN and SYDVKM. The length of the CDR3 is 14 residues. V was shortened by 2 bases and J by 1 base, with 8 bases between the two germline ends. The whole variable domain, remainder taken from reference TRBV28 and TRBJ1-1, is DVKVTQSSRYLVKRTGEKVFLECVQDMDHENMFWYRQDPGLGLRLIYFSYDVKMKEKGDIPEGYSVSREKKERFSLILESASTNQTSMYLCASSLRPRNTEAFFGQGTRLTVV.

The table lists this clonotype with a few counts. V and J are TRBV5-1 and TRBJ2-7; weak D call: TRBD1 (6 bases). Trimming took off 0 bases at V and 3 bases at J, with 16 bases between the two ends. Germline CDR1 reads SGHRS; CDR2 reads YFSETQ. The CDR3 totals 16 residues. CDR3 loop: CASSLVFGKDSYEQYF. The CDR3 DNA is TGCGCCAGCAGCTTGGTTTTTGGGAAGGACAGCTACGAGCAGTACTTC.

The chain has TRBV7-2 and TRBJ2-5; perhaps TRBD1 as D (6 bases). Trimming shortened V by 7 bases and J by 2 bases, and 20 bases separated the two germline ends. Germline V CDR1 and CDR2: SGHTA, FQGNSA. The CDR3 runs to 16 residues. CDR3 nucleotide sequence: TGTGCCAGCACCTCGAGGACAGAGGCAAATCAAGAGACCCAGTACTTC. Protein product: CASTSRTEANQETQYF.

J is TRBJ2-3 and V is TRBV29-1; D not certain. Germline values: CDR1 SQVTM, CDR2 ANQGSEA. The germline V and J ends were trimmed by 7 bases and 0 bases, with 17 bases remaining between them. CDR3 size: 15 residues. CDR3 coding DNA: TGCAGCGGTACCGCCTACAGTGCTAGCACAGATACGCAGTATTTT. It specifies CSGTAYSASTDTQYF.

This clonotype has ten or more counts. Written as DNA, the CDR3 is TGTGCCAGCAGCTTAGGTCAGCACTATGGCTACACCTTC. Translated, it gives CASSLGQHYGYTF. The chain employs TRBV11-2 and TRBJ1-2, with no clear D. Germline CDR1 and CDR2: SGHAT and FQNNGV. Trimming removed 1 base from V and 3 bases from J, with 6 bases in between. The CDR3 consists of 13 residues.

This clonotype was detected ten times or more. The rearrangement joins TRBV29-1 to TRBJ1-4; 7 positions match TRBD1. With 4 bases clipped from V and 8 bases from J, the junction kept 1 base outside the gene matches. The CDR3 is made up of 11 amino acids. Looked up from germline, CDR1 is SQVTM and CDR2 is ANQGSEA. The CDR3 protein is CSVGQGEKLFF. DNA for the CDR3: TGCAGCGTTGGACAGGGAGAAAAACTGTTTTTT.

This clonotype occurred many times. This chain uses TRBV5-1 with TRBJ1-1; D gene unclear. Between the trimmed V and J ends, which lost 0 bases and 5 bases, there was a span of 14 bases. The germline CDR1 and CDR2 sequences are SGHRS and YFSETQ. The CDR3 runs to 15 residues. CDR3 DNA sequence: TGCGCCAGCAGCTTGGAAGTGGGTGCGAGGACTGAAGCTTTCTTT. Translated, it gives CASSLEVGARTEAFF. The whole variable domain, remainder taken from reference TRBV5-1 and TRBJ1-1, is KAGVTQTPRYLIKTRGQQVTLSCSPISGHRSVSWYQQTPGQGLQFLFEYFSETQRNKGNFPGRFSGRQFSNSRSEMNVSTLELGDSALYLCASSLEVGARTEAFFGQGTRLTVV.

This clonotype has a handful of counts. This chain joins TRBV7-9 and TRBJ2-5; the match to TRBD1 covers 10 bases. V lost 7 bases, J lost 0 bases, and 11 bases stayed unmatched. CDR3 size: 17 residues. Germline-derived CDR1 and CDR2 are SEHNR and FQNEAQ (reference sequence). The CDR3, as DNA: TGTGCCAGCAACCCGACAGGGGGCACGGTCCACCAAGAGACCCAGTACTTC. This encodes CASNPTGGTVHQETQYF.

The CDR3 sequence is CASSYPGGANIAKNIQYF. As DNA, the CDR3 is TGTGCCAGCAGTTACCCGGGGGGAGCTAATATAGCCAAAAACATTCAGTACTTC. The chain employs TRBV28 and TRBJ2-4; 7 nucleotides align to TRBD2. The germline V gene encodes CDR1 MDHEN and CDR2 SYDVKM. The CDR3 has 18 residues. Trimming took 4 bases from V and 0 from J; bases not matched to a gene: 12. The complete variable domain, with remaining parts taken from reference TRBV28 and TRBJ2-4, reads DVKVTQSSRYLVKRTGEKVFLECVQDMDHENMFWYRQDPGLGLRLIYFSYDVKMKEKGDIPEGYSVSREKKERFSLILESASTNQTSMYLCASSYPGGANIAKNIQYFGAGTRLSVL.

This chain links TRBV12-3 or TRBV12-4 with TRBJ2-2; no firm D call. V dropped 6 bases and J dropped 3 bases, with 14 bases sitting between them. The CDR3 extends over 15 amino acids. CDR3 nucleotides: TGTGCCAGCAGCCGGGCCCCCCCCTACACCGGGGAGCTGTTTTTT. Its protein product is CASSRAPPYTGELFF.

V gene TRBV12-3 or TRBV12-4 combines with J gene TRBJ1-6, with TRBD1 identical over 8 bases. This CDR3 comprises 14 residues. The V and J ends lost 6 bases and 10 bases, in that order; junction bases with no gene match: 8. The CDR3 bases are TGTGCCAGCAGCGACGGGACAGGTCGATCACCCCTCCACTTT. Translation: CASSDGTGRSPLHF.

The V and J genes are TRBV19 and TRBJ2-2; D ambiguous. Germline V gene sequence: CDR1 LNHDA, CDR2 SQIVND (reference sequence). The CDR3 is 14 residues long. V was cut by 0 bases and J by 4 bases, with 6 bases left in between. This CDR3 is CASSIDQSTGELFF. The CDR3 DNA reads TGTGCCAGTAGTATAGATCAAAGCACCGGGGAGCTGTTTTTT.

This clonotype was counted a few times. The chain recombines TRBV7-8 with TRBJ2-1, with 7 bases identical to TRBD1. The CDR3 is 14 residues long. J gave up 8 bases and V 4 bases, and 8 bases lay outside the gene matches. Germline V CDR1 and CDR2: SGHVS, FQNEAQ. CDR3 in amino acids: CASSSRDRRDEQFF. The CDR3 nucleotides are TGTGCCAGCAGCTCCAGGGACAGAAGGGATGAGCAGTTCTTC.

The V and J genes are TRBV29-1 and TRBJ2-7, with no clear D. The germline gives CDR1 SQVTM, CDR2 ANQGSEA. The CDR3 covers 12 residues. The V and J ends lost 7 bases and 4 bases respectively, with 14 bases between them. CDR3: CSGLGESYEQYF. CDR3 sequence (DNA): TGCAGCGGCTTAGGAGAAAGTTACGAGCAGTACTTC.

The genes are TRBV25-1 and TRBJ2-3; 7 bases are a match to TRBD1. The CDR3 is made up of 13 amino acids. V lost 6 bases and J lost 8; bases outside the gene matches: 8. Germline loops: CDR1 MGHDK, CDR2 SYGVNS. In DNA form, the CDR3 reads TGTGCCAGCAGGGCCACAGGGGCCGGTACGCAGTATTTT. Translation gives CASRATGAGTQYF. Complete variable domain (other parts from reference TRBV25-1 and TRBJ2-3): EADIYQTPRYLVIGTGKKITLECSQTMGHDKMYWYQQDPGMELHLIHYSYGVNSTEKGDLSSESTVSRIRTEHFPLTLESARPSHTSQYLCASRATGAGTQYFGPGTRLTVL.

The V gene is TRBV29-1, the J gene TRBJ1-1; D uncertain. CDR3 size: 11 residues. Trimming removed 4 bases from V and 9 bases from J, with 12 bases in between. Germline assignment: CDR1 SQVTM and CDR2 ANQGSEA. This chain's CDR3 is CSVAAEYKAFF. CDR3 sequence (DNA): TGCAGCGTTGCAGCGGAATATAAAGCTTTCTTT. The variable domain in full, completed from reference TRBV29-1 and TRBJ1-1, reads SAVISQKPSRDICQRGTSLTIQCQVDSQVTMMFWYRQQPGQSLTLIATANQGSEATYESGFVIDKFPISRPNLTFSTLTVSNMSPEDSSIYLCSVAAEYKAFFGQGTRLTVV.

This clonotype was detected only a few times. This chain uses TRBV9 with TRBJ2-3, with D possibly being TRBD2 (6 bases). V lost 3 bases, J lost 5 bases, and 19 bases lay in between. This CDR3 comprises 16 residues. Germline V lookup: CDR1 SGDLS, CDR2 YYNGEE. CDR3 amino acids: CASSGHLRGAGDTQYF. CDR3 bases: TGTGCCAGCAGCGGCCATTTGCGGGGAGCAGGAGATACGCAGTATTTT.